Following are 12 T cell receptor beta chains from one sample sequenced in a study of CD8+CD57+ T cells in acquired aplastic anemia (dated by TCRdb to between 2017 and 2018). Instrument on record: Illumina HiSeq 2000. TCR beta VDJ combination and CDR3 sequence profiling used genomic DNA as the template. TCRdb applied fastp at Q25 and MiXCR to the public reads, then kept only in-frame beta chains. Entries that share a CDR3 protein sequence are merged under the most common genes and DNA. The sample has 150,000 to 200,000 distinct CDR3 sequences on record, about 50% of them singletons. Under 40% of the sample belongs to the ten largest clones. Patients chosen for sequencing had shown expansion of CD8+CD57+ cells by flow cytometry. The sequenced sample consisted of sorted CD4+, CD8+, or CD8+CD57+ T cells (not recorded which) from PBMCs. The receptor set was obtained from a human donor with aplastic anemia.

The table lists this clonotype with a few counts. The V and J genes are TRBV13 and TRBJ1-6; D not resolved. The germline V and J ends were trimmed by 6 bases and 7 bases, with 10 bases remaining between them. This CDR3 contains 13 residues. Germline lookup yields CDR1 PRHDT and CDR2 FYEKMQ (reference sequence). CDR3 bases: TGTGCCAGCAGTGCGCTTCCGAATTCACCCCTCCACTTT. It specifies CASSALPNSPLHF. Combining the CDR3 with reference TRBV13 and TRBJ1-6 gives the whole variable domain AAGVIQSPRHLIKEKRETATLKCYPIPRHDTVYWYQQGPGQDPQFLISFYEKMQSDKGSIPDRFSAQQFSDYHSELNMSSLELGDSALYFCASSALPNSPLHFGNGTRLTVT.

This chain connects TRBV29-1 to TRBJ2-7; D remains unclear. V shed 4 bases and J shed 2 bases, with 18 bases lying between them. This CDR3 is built from 15 residues. The V gene's germline CDR1 is SQVTM and CDR2 ANQGSEA. The CDR3 DNA reads TGCAGCGTTGCCCTCCGAGGCAGGCGCGCCTACGAGCAGTACTTC. The encoded protein is CSVALRGRRAYEQYF.

This clonotype was counted a few times. The rearrangement uses TRBV7-7 and TRBJ2-3; tentative D call: TRBD1 (6 bases). The V and J ends lost 4 bases and 4 bases respectively, with 9 bases between them. Germline V gene lookup returns CDR1 SSHAT and CDR2 FNYEAQ (reference sequence). The CDR3 runs to 13 residues. DNA for the CDR3: TGTGCCAGCAGCTCGAACAGGGCAGATACGCAGTATTTT. Translated, it gives CASSSNRADTQYF.

The V and J genes are TRBV15 and TRBJ2-5; 7 bases are shared with TRBD2. The CDR3 loop spans 14 amino acids. With 4 bases clipped from V and 5 bases from J, the junction kept 7 bases outside the gene matches. The germline V gene has CDR1 LNHNV and CDR2 YYDKDF (reference sequence). The chain's CDR3 is CATSKGRGVETQYF. In DNA form, the CDR3 reads TGTGCCACCAGCAAAGGGAGGGGTGTCGAGACCCAGTACTTC.

This clonotype appeared once. This chain uses TRBV29-1 with TRBJ2-7; 7 bases map to TRBD1. CDR3 size: 11 residues. Unmatched junction bases numbered 5, after V lost 8 bases and J lost 4 bases. The V gene's germline CDR1 is SQVTM and CDR2 ANQGSEA. For the CDR3, the DNA is TGCAGCTTGGAGACAGGGTACGAGCAGTACTTC. Translated: CSLETGYEQYF.

This clonotype was picked up a small number of times. This sequence joins TRBV10-3 and TRBJ1-1; TRBD1 agrees at 8 bases. V lost 4 bases and J lost 5; bases outside the gene matches: 6. Per germline, CDR1 ENHRY and CDR2 SYGVKD. The CDR3 is 14 amino acids. The CDR3: CAISGTGKSTEAFF. CDR3 nucleotide sequence: TGTGCCATCAGTGGGACAGGGAAGTCAACTGAAGCTTTCTTT.

The V gene is TRBV12-5, the J gene TRBJ2-1; no definite D call. The germline CDR1 and CDR2 sequences are LGHNT and FRNRAP. The germline V and J ends were trimmed by 2 bases and 5 bases, with 1 base remaining between them. CDR3 length equals 11 residues. CDR3 residues: CASGLHNEQFF. The CDR3 DNA reads as TGTGCTAGTGGTTTGCACAATGAGCAGTTCTTC.

This clonotype was recorded many times. The V gene is TRBV11-2, the J gene TRBJ1-1; 8 bases match TRBD1. CDR3 length equals 15 residues. Germline values: CDR1 SGHAT, CDR2 FQNNGV. The junction had 8 bases not matched to a gene; V was cut back by 5 bases and J by 3 bases. CDR3 sequence reads: CASSGTGQGDTEAFF. The DNA for the CDR3 is TGTGCCAGCAGCGGCACAGGACAGGGCGACACTGAAGCTTTCTTT. The entire variable domain, with the rest obtained from reference TRBV11-2 and TRBJ1-1, is as follows: EAGVAQSPRYKIIEKRQSVAFWCNPISGHATLYWYQQILGQGPKLLIQFQNNGVVDDSQLPKDRFSAERLKGVDSTLKIQPAKLEDSAVYLCASSGTGQGDTEAFFGQGTRLTVV.

This clonotype occurred a few times. V and J are TRBV27 and TRBJ1-1; D gene ambiguous. Trimming cost V 3 bases and J 1 base, with 15 bases left between them. This CDR3 is built from 16 residues. The V gene's germline CDR1 is MNHEY and CDR2 SMNVEV (reference sequence). In DNA, the CDR3 is TGTGCCAGCAGTTTGTTTCACGGACTCAGGAACACTGAAGCTTTCTTT. It encodes CASSLFHGLRNTEAFF.

This clonotype was found a few times. The gene calls are TRBV12-3 or TRBV12-4 and TRBJ2-2; 7 bases match TRBD2. The CDR3 extends over 15 amino acids. The junction had 6 bases not matched to a gene; V was cut back by 1 base and J by 7 bases. In DNA form, the CDR3 reads TGTGCCAGCAGTTTAGGTTCAGCGGGGAGCGGGGAGCTGTTTTTT. It is translated as CASSLGSAGSGELFF.

This clonotype was seen only a few times. The chain recombines TRBV24-1 with TRBJ2-1; D not resolved. V was trimmed by 3 bases and J by 5 bases, leaving 13 bases between them. The CDR3 is made up of 15 amino acids. The V gene's germline CDR1 is KGHDR and CDR2 SFDVKD. The CDR3 DNA sequence: TGTGCCACCAGTGATAGCCGCAGCACCGACAATGAGCAGTTCTTC. It is translated as CATSDSRSTDNEQFF.

This clonotype was seen repeatedly, ten times or more. The chain joins TRBV24-1 to TRBJ2-2; no reliable D call. V was cut by 9 bases and J by 1 base, with 8 bases left in between. Germline values: CDR1 KGHDR, CDR2 SFDVKD. The CDR3 has 13 amino acids. The CDR3 DNA follows: TGTGCCACCTCCGACCAGAACACCGGGGAGCTGTTTTTT. Amino acid sequence: CATSDQNTGELFF.